The TCR beta chain described here comes from a study of PD-L1 blockade in urothelial cancer. Study-wide context: Analyzed time points were 3 weeks (second dose) and 6 weeks after therapy began.

Trimming at V came to 1 base and at J to 2 bases, leaving 8 bases not matched to a gene. There are 16 residues in the CDR3. Germline lookup yields CDR1 SQVTM and CDR2 ANQGSEA. Generated by immunoSEQ multiplex PCR, the TCRdb table keeps only in-frame clones and is missing some. The sample gives around 120,000 clones, around 82% of which show up once; 2% to 3% is in the top ten. The sequence came from a man aged 45-65 years with urothelial cancer. The source material was PBMCs, sampled around atezolizumab (anti-PD-L1) treatment. The V gene is TRBV29-1, the J gene TRBJ1-3, with 7 nucleotides matching TRBD1. The CDR3: CSVEGPADRAGNTIYF. The DNA of the CDR3 is TGCAGCGTTGAAGGGCCGGCCGACAGGGCTGGAAACACCATATATTTT.